This is a list of T cell receptor beta chains from one sample in a study of T cell changes during pregnancy in multiple sclerosis. TCRdb's table, derived via immunoSEQ multiplex PCR, lists solely in-frame clones and lacks some. The sample contains about 130,000 clones, around 95% of which appear only once. Source: peripheral blood, taken after pregnancy. The receptors derive from a female donor with multiple sclerosis, enrolled in a pregnancy study. The CDR3 runs from the conserved cysteine through the conserved F or W. The D gene is left open where the match is weak. Size is omitted from some rows. Given values are once, few, many or a class for expanded clones.

D gene: TRBD1; clone size: -; V gene: TRBV13; J gene: TRBJ2-6; CDR3 protein: CASSGQTGALSGANVLTF; CDR3 DNA: TGTGCCAGCAGCGGGCAGACAGGGGCCCTCTCTGGGGCCAACGTCCTGACTTTC
D gene: -; clone size: -; V gene: TRBV7-2; J gene: TRBJ1-4; CDR3 protein: CASSLTGRGNEKLFF; CDR3 DNA: TGTGCCAGCAGCCTTACAGGGAGGGGGAATGAAAAACTGTTTTTT
D gene: TRBD1; clone size: -; V gene: TRBV7-8; J gene: TRBJ1-2; CDR3 protein: CASDPYDRGPGGYTF; CDR3 DNA: TGTGCCAGCGACCCATACGACAGGGGCCCGGGAGGCTACACCTTC
D gene: TRBD1; clone size: -; V gene: TRBV6-1; J gene: TRBJ1-2; CDR3 protein: CARGDRIGGYTF; CDR3 DNA: TGTGCCAGGGGGGACAGGATAGGTGGCTACACCTTC
D gene: -; clone size: -; V gene: TRBV19; J gene: TRBJ1-5; CDR3 protein: CASSTQGRGGNQPQHF; CDR3 DNA: TGTGCCAGTAGCACCCAGGGCAGGGGCGGCAATCAGCCCCAGCATTTT
D gene: -; clone size: -; V gene: TRBV2; J gene: TRBJ2-6; CDR3 protein: CASSDGSPSGANVLTF; CDR3 DNA: TGTGCCAGCAGTGACGGGTCCCCCTCTGGGGCCAACGTCCTGACTTTC
D gene: -; clone size: -; V gene: TRBV6-4; J gene: TRBJ1-1; CDR3 protein: CASSERGGRNTEAFF; CDR3 DNA: TGTGCCAGCAGTGAGAGGGGCGGGAGGAACACTGAAGCTTTCTTT
D gene: TRBD2; clone size: -; V gene: TRBV6-5; J gene: TRBJ2-2; CDR3 protein: CASSWTSGIGGELFF; CDR3 DNA: TGTGCCAGCAGTTGGACTAGCGGGATAGGCGGGGAGCTGTTTTTT
D gene: TRBD2; clone size: once; V gene: TRBV5-4; J gene: TRBJ2-3; CDR3 protein: CASSLALAGDTDTQYF; CDR3 DNA: TGTGCCAGCAGCTTGGCGCTAGCGGGTGACACAGATACGCAGTATTTT
D gene: -; clone size: -; V gene: TRBV27; J gene: TRBJ2-3; CDR3 protein: CASSLSLENTQYF; CDR3 DNA: TGTGCCAGCAGTTTATCGTTAGAAAATACGCAGTATTTT
D gene: TRBD1; clone size: -; V gene: TRBV5-1; J gene: TRBJ2-1; CDR3 protein: CASSLRQGDYNEQFF; CDR3 DNA: TGCGCCAGCAGCCTGAGACAGGGGGACTACAATGAGCAGTTCTTC
D gene: -; clone size: -; V gene: TRBV18; J gene: TRBJ1-5; CDR3 protein: CASSPTDRSNQPQHF; CDR3 DNA: TGTGCCAGCTCACCCACCGACAGAAGCAATCAGCCCCAGCATTTT
D gene: -; clone size: -; V gene: TRBV19; J gene: TRBJ1-1; CDR3 protein: CASGQGPTEAFF; CDR3 DNA: TGTGCCAGTGGGCAGGGGCCCACTGAAGCTTTCTTT
D gene: -; clone size: -; V gene: TRBV12-2; J gene: TRBJ1-5; CDR3 protein: CASRLGAAVSNQPQHF; CDR3 DNA: TGTGCAAGTCGCTTAGGGGCAGCTGTTAGCAATCAGCCCCAGCATTTT
D gene: -; clone size: -; V gene: TRBV5-1; J gene: TRBJ1-3; CDR3 protein: CASSLDDSLSGNTIYF; CDR3 DNA: TGCGCCAGCAGCTTGGATGACAGTCTCTCTGGAAACACCATATATTTT
D gene: TRBD2; clone size: -; V gene: TRBV19; J gene: TRBJ2-1; CDR3 protein: CASSMGLAGNEQFF; CDR3 DNA: TGTGCCAGTAGTATGGGACTAGCGGGAAACGAGCAGTTCTTC
D gene: TRBD1; clone size: -; V gene: TRBV2; J gene: TRBJ2-7; CDR3 protein: CASRSGGTGVSEQYF; CDR3 DNA: TGTGCCAGCCGGTCAGGCGGGACAGGGGTCTCCGAGCAGTACTTC
D gene: TRBD1; clone size: -; V gene: TRBV28; J gene: TRBJ2-7; CDR3 protein: CASRDLRGQGGNEQYF; CDR3 DNA: TGTGCCAGCAGGGACCTACGGGGACAGGGTGGGAACGAGCAGTACTTC
D gene: TRBD1; clone size: -; V gene: TRBV15; J gene: TRBJ1-1; CDR3 protein: CATSTTGGNTEAFF; CDR3 DNA: TGTGCCACCAGCACCACAGGGGGAAACACTGAAGCTTTCTTT
D gene: -; clone size: -; V gene: TRBV2; J gene: TRBJ1-5; CDR3 protein: CASHRVVNQPQHF; CDR3 DNA: TGTGCCAGCCACAGGGTTGTCAATCAGCCCCAGCATTTT
D gene: -; clone size: -; V gene: TRBV19; J gene: TRBJ1-1; CDR3 protein: CASSYPGNGAFF; CDR3 DNA: TGTGCCAGTAGTTATCCAGGGAATGGAGCTTTCTTT
D gene: TRBD2; clone size: -; V gene: TRBV7-2; J gene: TRBJ2-3; CDR3 protein: CASSFKREVYTQYF; CDR3 DNA: TGTGCCAGCAGCTTTAAGCGGGAGGTATATACGCAGTATTTT
D gene: -; clone size: -; V gene: TRBV10-2; J gene: TRBJ1-2; CDR3 protein: CASSQGGQLRTF; CDR3 DNA: TGCGCCAGCAGTCAAGGGGGTCAACTCAGAACCTTC
D gene: TRBD2; clone size: once; V gene: TRBV7-8; J gene: TRBJ2-2; CDR3 protein: CASSLVVTRAGASTGELFF; CDR3 DNA: TGTGCCAGCAGCTTAGTTGTCACTCGAGCGGGAGCTAGCACCGGGGAGCTGTTTTTT
D gene: -; clone size: -; V gene: TRBV19; J gene: TRBJ1-5; CDR3 protein: CASSMGGFNQPQHF; CDR3 DNA: TGTGCCAGTAGTATGGGAGGGTTCAATCAGCCCCAGCATTTT
D gene: -; clone size: -; V gene: TRBV18; J gene: TRBJ1-4; CDR3 protein: CASSPARAGGEKLFF; CDR3 DNA: TGTGCCAGCTCACCGGCGAGGGCAGGAGGCGAAAAACTGTTTTTT
D gene: -; clone size: -; V gene: TRBV9; J gene: TRBJ1-1; CDR3 protein: CASSIGGGNTEAFF; CDR3 DNA: TGTGCCAGCAGCATTGGGGGGGGAAACACTGAAGCTTTCTTT
D gene: -; clone size: once; V gene: TRBV4-2; J gene: TRBJ1-5; CDR3 protein: CASSQDGGNNQPQHF; CDR3 DNA: TGTGCCAGCAGCCAGGACGGCGGGAACAATCAGCCCCAGCATTTT
D gene: TRBD2; clone size: -; V gene: TRBV15; J gene: TRBJ2-2; CDR3 protein: CATSGTSGGTGELFF; CDR3 DNA: TGTGCCACCAGCGGGACTAGCGGGGGGACCGGGGAGCTGTTTTTT
D gene: -; clone size: -; V gene: TRBV6-5; J gene: TRBJ1-1; CDR3 protein: CASSLILAGDTEAFF; CDR3 DNA: TGTGCCAGCAGTCTCATACTGGCGGGGGACACTGAAGCTTTCTTT
D gene: TRBD2; clone size: -; V gene: TRBV5-1; J gene: TRBJ2-1; CDR3 protein: CASSYDSGRYYNEQFF; CDR3 DNA: TGCGCCAGCAGCTATGATAGCGGGAGGTACTACAATGAGCAGTTCTTC